The 7 T cell receptor beta chains below come from one sample, sequenced in a study of T cell repertoires in ileal Crohn's disease. The data were produced by immunoSEQ multiplex PCR, yet TCRdb's version contains in-frame clones alone and is incomplete. The sample carries 15,000 to 20,000 clones, 90% to 95% recorded once. The sample was ileal tissue. The receptors stem from an adult with Crohn's disease.

The V and J genes are TRBV25-1 and TRBJ2-2, with 9 positions matching TRBD1. J gave up 5 bases and V 8 bases, and 9 bases lay outside the gene matches. The CDR3 runs 15 residues. CDR1 MGHDK and CDR2 SYGVNS come from the germline V gene. CDR3: CASRLDRGLTGELFF. The CDR3, as DNA: TGTGCCAGCCGCCTGGACAGGGGCCTAACCGGGGAGCTGTTTTTT. Full variable domain (missing parts from reference TRBV25-1 and TRBJ2-2): EADIYQTPRYLVIGTGKKITLECSQTMGHDKMYWYQQDPGMELHLIHYSYGVNSTEKGDLSSESTVSRIRTEHFPLTLESARPSHTSQYLCASRLDRGLTGELFFGEGSRLTVL.

On this clone itself: At one end the junction does not follow the germline gene, possibly because of a read error. CDR3: CASKTGNFGYTF. In DNA, the CDR3 is TGTGCCAGTAAGACAGGGAACTTTGGCTACACCTTC. This chain links TRBV27 with TRBJ1-2; 7 bases are shared with TRBD1. CDR3 length: 12 residues. Germline assignment: CDR1 MNHEY and CDR2 SMNVEV (reference sequence).

V gene TRBV6-5 combines with J gene TRBJ1-2; D might be TRBD1 (6 bases). The CDR3 runs to 15 residues. The germline V and J ends were trimmed by 5 bases and 0 bases, with 13 bases remaining between them. From germline, CDR1 is MNHEY and CDR2 SVGAGI. The CDR3 DNA reads TGTGCCAGCAGTGGACACAGGGCTGCTAACTATGGCTACACCTTC. This translates into CASSGHRAANYGYTF.

The chain uses TRBV7-2 and TRBJ1-3; no definite D call. This CDR3 spans 13 amino acids. Germline V lookup: CDR1 SGHTA, CDR2 FQGNSA. The germline V and J ends were trimmed by 2 bases and 1 base, with 3 bases remaining between them. The CDR3 protein is CASSLPSGNTIYF. Here the CDR3 DNA reads TGTGCCAGCAGCTTACCTTCTGGAAACACCATATATTTT.

The V call is TRBV7-2, the J call TRBJ2-7; 8 nucleotides line up with TRBD2. After removal of 1 base from V and 6 bases from J, the junction contained 8 bases not matched to a gene. The germline V gene encodes CDR1 SGHTA and CDR2 FQGNSA. The CDR3 has 15 residues. CDR3 nucleotides: TGTGCCAGCAGCTTAGTATCAAGCGGGGGCTCCGAGCAGTACTTC. This encodes CASSLVSSGGSEQYF.

The chain is built from TRBV29-1 and TRBJ1-2; unclear D gene. Trimming removed 6 bases from V and 4 bases from J, with 9 bases in between. The germline gives CDR1 SQVTM, CDR2 ANQGSEA. The CDR3 is 11 residues long. CDR3 sequence: CSVERSYGYTF. CDR3 DNA: TGCAGCGTGGAGCGGTCCTATGGCTACACCTTC.

In the case of this clone: Other DNA sequences in the same sample also yield this CDR3. This sequence joins TRBV6-5 and TRBJ2-5; 10 bases line up with TRBD1. The CDR3 totals 13 residues. The ends lost 9 bases at V and 5 bases at J; junction bases unmatched: 6. Germline assignment: CDR1 MNHEY and CDR2 SVGAGI. The CDR3 region has the DNA TGTGCCAGTCGACAGGGGGCTCGTGAGACCCAGTACTTC. Its translation is CASRQGARETQYF.